Following are 27 T cell receptor beta chains from one sample sequenced in a study of T-cell memory formation after mild COVID-19. MiXCR was run by TCRdb on the 5' RACE reads, yielding one entry per CDR3 protein. This table has around 370,000 distinct CDR3 sequences, roughly 21% appearing once. The sample consisted of PBMCs or a T cell subset sorted from them (not recorded which). The receptors here all came from an adult woman who had mild COVID-19 (a few samples of this study predate the infection). Cell type and time point are not known.

The J gene is TRBJ1-2, the V gene TRBV7-8; 7 positions match TRBD1. The CDR3 spans 14 residues. J gave up 6 bases and V 4 bases, and 8 bases lay outside the gene matches. Germline CDR1 and CDR2: SGHVS and FQNEAQ. The CDR3 region is CASSSDRERDGYTF. Written as DNA, the CDR3 is TGTGCCAGCAGCTCTGACAGGGAAAGAGATGGCTACACCTTC.

This clonotype has ten or more counts. The chain recombines TRBV7-2 with TRBJ2-7; a weak D match, TRBD2 (6 bases). CDR1 SGHTA and CDR2 FQGNSA come from the germline V gene. Deletions cut 0 bases from V and 4 bases from J, with 10 bases between. This CDR3 comprises 14 residues. CDR3 nucleotide sequence: TGTGCCAGCAGCTTAGCGGGAGGTGGTTACGAGCAGTACTTC. It yields the protein CASSLAGGGYEQYF.

J is TRBJ1-1 and V is TRBV5-4, with D tentatively TRBD1 (5 bases). The CDR3 spans 15 residues. Deletions cut 2 bases from V and 2 bases from J, with 13 bases between. The germline V gene encodes CDR1 SGHNT and CDR2 YYREEE (reference sequence). CDR3 sequence: CASSLTPGGNTEAFF. The CDR3 bases are TGTGCCAGCAGCTTAACCCCGGGGGGTAACACTGAAGCTTTCTTT.

The chain recombines TRBV5-1 with TRBJ1-1; 9 bases agree with TRBD1. After removal of 0 bases from V and 7 bases from J, the junction contained 13 bases not matched to a gene. Germline V CDR1 and CDR2: SGHRS, YFSETQ. The CDR3 length is 17 residues. CDR3 residues: CASSLVPLGQGLNEAFF. The CDR3 DNA is TGCGCCAGCAGCTTGGTTCCTTTGGGACAGGGATTGAATGAAGCTTTCTTT.

This clonotype was seen more than once but under ten times. The chain is built from TRBV6-5 and TRBJ2-7; 8 nucleotides align to TRBD2. The V gene end was trimmed by 0 bases and the J gene end by 6 bases; junction bases not matched to a gene: 1. The CDR3 runs to 13 residues. Germline V CDR1 and CDR2: MNHEY, SVGAGI. DNA for the CDR3: TGTGCCAGCAGTTACTCGAGCGGGGGCGAGCAGTACTTC. Translation: CASSYSSGGEQYF.

Ten or more counts support this clonotype. This sequence joins TRBV12-3 or TRBV12-4 and TRBJ2-2; D not certain. The V gene lost 3 bases and the J gene lost 0 bases, with 5 bases spanning the gap. This CDR3 comprises 14 residues. This chain's CDR3 is CASSFYTNTGELFF. The CDR3 nucleotides read TGTGCCAGCAGTTTCTACACGAACACCGGGGAGCTGTTTTTT.

This clonotype appeared a few times. V and J are TRBV7-3 and TRBJ1-2; D remains ambiguous. Between the trimmed V and J ends, which lost 1 base and 5 bases, there was a span of 8 bases. From germline, CDR1 is SGHTA and CDR2 FQGTGA. The length of the CDR3 is 13 residues. CDR3 in amino acids: CASSLNPGYGYTF. CDR3 DNA sequence: TGTGCCAGCAGCTTAAATCCAGGATATGGCTACACCTTC.

The sample holds a few counts of this clonotype. The J gene is TRBJ2-1, the V gene TRBV7-9, with D perhaps TRBD2 (7 bases). This CDR3 region has 15 residues. The germline V gene has CDR1 SEHNR and CDR2 FQNEAQ (reference sequence). The ends were cut back, 7 bases at V and 2 bases at J, with 15 bases in the middle. The CDR3 loop reads CASKGGGLAYNEQFF. The CDR3 DNA is TGTGCCAGCAAGGGCGGGGGCCTCGCCTACAATGAGCAGTTCTTC.

The chain is built from TRBV10-3 and TRBJ2-5; perhaps TRBD2 as D (6 bases). This CDR3 has 14 residues. Trimming took off 5 bases at V and 5 bases at J, with 15 bases between the two ends. From germline, CDR1 is ENHRY and CDR2 SYGVKD. CDR3: CAISSASAYETQYF. The CDR3 DNA reads TGTGCCATCAGTTCGGCTAGCGCTTACGAGACCCAGTACTTC.

This sequence joins TRBV20-1 and TRBJ1-2; 7 nucleotides line up with TRBD1. CDR1 and CDR2 (germline): DFQATT, SNEGSKA (reference sequence). The CDR3 loop spans 14 amino acids. The J segment lost 2 bases and the V segment lost 3 bases, leaving 6 bases of the junction unmatched. The CDR3 sequence is CSASLPGQNYGYTF. The CDR3 DNA is TGCAGTGCTAGCCTCCCGGGACAGAACTATGGCTACACCTTC.

The sample holds many counts of this clonotype. This sequence joins TRBV3-1 and TRBJ2-3, with a tentative D call TRBD2 (7 bases). The germline V and J ends were trimmed by 7 bases and 1 base, with 9 bases remaining between them. The CDR3 is 13 amino acids. Per germline, CDR1 LGHDT and CDR2 YNNKEL (reference sequence). CDR3 region: CASTGGGTDTQYF. The CDR3 DNA follows: TGTGCCAGCACGGGGGGCGGCACAGATACGCAGTATTTT.

This clonotype was seen more than once but under ten times. The rearrangement joins TRBV7-9 to TRBJ1-2; D call uncertain. V lost 4 bases and J 4 bases, leaving 4 bases between the germline ends. Per germline, CDR1 SEHNR and CDR2 FQNEAQ (reference sequence). The CDR3 is 11 amino acids. As DNA, the CDR3 is TGTGCCAGCAGCTCCATCTATGGCTACACCTTC. Protein product: CASSSIYGYTF.

The V gene is TRBV24-1, the J gene TRBJ1-5; 7 positions agree with TRBD1. Germline CDR1 reads KGHDR; CDR2 reads SFDVKD. V shed 5 bases and J 4 bases; nucleotides not matched to a gene: 4. This CDR3 has 14 residues. The CDR3 DNA follows: TGTGCCACCAGTGGGACAGGAAGAAATCAGCCCCAGCATTTT. Its protein product is CATSGTGRNQPQHF.

The chain is built from TRBV2 and TRBJ1-6; no clear D gene. Trimming left V 4 bases short and J 8 bases short, with 9 bases between. CDR3 size: 13 residues. The V gene's germline CDR1 is SNHLY and CDR2 FYNNEI. CDR3 nucleotide sequence: TGTGCCAGCAGTGGGAATCAGGATTCACCCCTCCACTTT. It yields the protein CASSGNQDSPLHF.

CDR3 DNA: TGCGCCAGCAGCCCTCGGGGGATGGGGGGGGATACGCAGTATTTT. It translates to CASSPRGMGGDTQYF. The rearrangement uses TRBV4-3 and TRBJ2-3, with 7 bases identical to TRBD2. The CDR3 runs to 15 residues. In germline, CDR1 is LGHNA, CDR2 YSLEER. V shed 4 bases and J 6 bases; nucleotides not matched to a gene: 10.

V usage is TRBV6-5 and J usage is TRBJ2-1; the D gene is possibly TRBD1 (6 bases). The V gene's germline CDR1 is MNHEY and CDR2 SVGAGI. The V end was cut by 6 bases, the J end by 0 bases, with 12 bases between. The CDR3 has 15 amino acids. The CDR3 coding sequence is TGTGCCAGCAGGGAGAAACAGGGCTCCTACAATGAGCAGTTCTTC. Protein sequence: CASREKQGSYNEQFF.

The V gene is TRBV7-2, the J gene TRBJ2-1; 10 bases align to TRBD2. The CDR3 is made up of 17 amino acids. After removal of 2 bases from V and 2 bases from J, the junction contained 6 bases not matched to a gene. Per the germline V gene, CDR1 is SGHTA and CDR2 is FQGNSA. DNA for the CDR3: TGTGCCAGCAGCTTACTTCTAGCGGGAGATCCCTACAATGAGCAGTTCTTC. It is translated as CASSLLLAGDPYNEQFF.

In this sample, this clonotype turned up a few times. The rearrangement links TRBV2 to TRBJ1-2, with TRBD1 matching 11 bases. The CDR3 loop spans 17 amino acids. Germline loops: CDR1 SNHLY, CDR2 FYNNEI. With 4 bases clipped from V and 5 bases from J, the junction kept 12 bases outside the gene matches. The CDR3 sequence: CASSGPGQGVDRYGYTF. The CDR3 bases are TGTGCCAGCAGTGGACCGGGACAGGGGGTTGATCGGTATGGCTACACCTTC.

This clonotype was counted many times. The chain employs TRBV7-6 and TRBJ2-5, with D unclear. The CDR3 covers 11 residues. V was cut by 7 bases and J by 5 bases, with 8 bases left in between. Germline CDR1 SGHVS, CDR2 FNYEAQ. The CDR3 here is CASTLAETQYF. The DNA for the CDR3 is TGTGCCAGCACCCTCGCCGAGACCCAGTACTTC.

The V gene is TRBV2, the J gene TRBJ1-5; D gene uncertain. Trimming pared 5 bases from V and 4 bases from J, leaving 9 bases between. This CDR3 has 13 amino acids. Germline V gene sequence: CDR1 SNHLY, CDR2 FYNNEI. CDR3 nucleotide sequence: TGTGCCAGCAGTAATGTCCCGAATCAGCCCCAGCATTTT. Amino acids: CASSNVPNQPQHF.

This clonotype has only a few counts. The J gene is TRBJ2-5, the V gene TRBV24-1; a possible D gene is TRBD2 (5 bases). In germline, CDR1 is KGHDR, CDR2 SFDVKD. The CDR3 covers 15 residues. V lost 2 bases and J 5 bases, leaving 14 bases between the germline ends. The CDR3, as DNA: TGTGCCACCAGTGATTATCGGGCAGGCGGGGAGACCCAGTACTTC. Protein sequence: CATSDYRAGGETQYF.

The rearrangement uses TRBV9 and TRBJ2-3; D ambiguous. CDR1 SGDLS and CDR2 YYNGEE come from the germline V gene. Trimming took off 4 bases at V and 1 base at J, with 13 bases between the two ends. The CDR3 has 15 amino acids. The CDR3 nucleotides read TGTGCCAGCAGCTACGCCCACCTCGGCACAGATACGCAGTATTTT. It specifies CASSYAHLGTDTQYF.

This clonotype is a singleton in its sample. The chain joins TRBV5-1 to TRBJ2-1; D possibly corresponds to TRBD1 (5 bases). This CDR3 has 15 residues. Trimming left V 7 bases short and J 3 bases short, with 17 bases between. Germline V gene sequence: CDR1 SGHRS, CDR2 YFSETQ. CDR3 sequence (DNA): TGCGCCAGCGCAAGTGGGCAGGGCTACTACAATGAGCAGTTCTTC. Translating gives CASASGQGYYNEQFF.

This clonotype was counted only a few times. The chain is built from TRBV7-9 and TRBJ1-2; TRBD1 is a possible D gene (6 bases). This CDR3 is 14 amino acids long. V gave up 4 bases and J gave up 4 bases, with 13 bases separating them. CDR1 is SEHNR, CDR2 FQNEAQ, per germline (reference sequence). The CDR3 protein is CASSSVDRFYGYTF. The CDR3 DNA follows: TGTGCCAGCAGCTCGGTAGACAGGTTCTATGGCTACACCTTC.

The V call is TRBV6-5, the J call TRBJ2-2; tentative D call: TRBD2 (6 bases). Germline CDR1 MNHEY, CDR2 SVGAGI. The CDR3 sequence is 15 residues long. The V end was cut by 2 bases, the J end by 4 bases, with 11 bases between. The CDR3 region has the DNA TGTGCCAGCAGTTACCGTCGCGGGGTCACCGGGGAGCTGTTTTTT. The encoded protein is CASSYRRGVTGELFF.

This clonotype occurred a few times. V is TRBV12-3 or TRBV12-4 and J is TRBJ2-3; no definite D call. V shed 1 base and J shed 5 bases, with 10 bases lying between them. The CDR3 sequence is 14 residues long. In nucleotides, the CDR3 is TGTGCCAGCAGTTTAGTAGGGTTCGAAGATACGCAGTATTTT. It encodes CASSLVGFEDTQYF.

This chain links TRBV15 with TRBJ2-3; TRBD1 might be the D (5 bases). Germline loops: CDR1 LNHNV, CDR2 YYDKDF (reference sequence). V lost 1 base, J lost 6 bases, and 17 bases lay in between. This CDR3 region has 16 residues. CDR3 amino acids: CATSRALGQSTDTQYF. The CDR3 region has the DNA TGTGCCACCAGCAGAGCCCTGGGGCAGAGTACGGATACGCAGTATTTT.